The sample holds one count of the clone carrying this TCR beta chain. TCRdb's copy holds only in-frame clones and misses some; the assay was immunoSEQ multiplex PCR. This table holds 65,000 or so clones, about nine tenths found once. This entry belongs to a study of blood T cell repertoires in COVID-19. There are 14 residues in the CDR3. Trimming cost V 6 bases and J 0 bases, with 11 bases left between them. Looked up from germline, CDR1 is SGHAT and CDR2 is FQNNGV. This clonotype originated in a human donor with acute or convalescent COVID-19. The donor label of this sample is uncertain. Specimen: peripheral blood. The genes are TRBV11-2 and TRBJ1-1, with D tentatively TRBD1 (6 bases). CDR3 DNA: TGTGCCAGCAGACTCGACAGGATGAACACTGAAGCTTTCTTT. This sequence encodes CASRLDRMNTEAFF.